This T cell receptor beta chain appears in the sequencing data of a study of neoadjuvant nivolumab and ipilimumab in lung cancer. Notes on this clone: Its matching antigen is unknown.

Only in-frame clones appear in the TCRdb table, and some are missing; sequencing was by immunoSEQ multiplex PCR. The table lists 7,000 to 9,000 clones, more than 80% of them singletons. Overall study results and limits: Compared with tumor-adjacent uninvolved lung, resected tumors showed greater richness and clonality. Only two of four nivolumab-treated tumors gained richness and clonality by surgery.

The sequence was collected from an adult with non-small cell lung cancer. This specimen consisted of tumor tissue, obtained after neoadjuvant nivolumab, alone or with ipilimumab, at or shortly before surgery.

The CDR3 loop reads CASSHRTGANYGYTF. The CDR3 nucleotides are TGTGCCAGCAGCCATAGGACAGGGGCTAACTATGGCTACACCTTC. The chain uses TRBV4-2 and TRBJ1-2; 9 nucleotides line up with TRBD1. With V trimmed by 3 bases and J by 0 bases, 2 bases remained unmatched. CDR1 and CDR2 from the germline V gene are LGHNA and YNFKEQ. The CDR3 consists of 15 residues.